These T cell receptor beta chains were read from a single sample in a study of shared clonotypes between healthy human individuals. Only in-frame clones appear in the TCRdb table, and some are missing; sequencing was by immunoSEQ multiplex PCR. Of about 1.9 million clones in the sample, 93% were seen once. Sample: naive CD8+ T cells from PBMCs. These TCRs come from a man in his late teens or twenties in good health. Some clones in this sample may be carry-over from other donors' samples. Each CDR3 is given with its conserved first and last residue. A D gene is named only where the DNA matches it firmly. Only part of the rows carry a size: once, few, many, or a class if the clone is expanded.

d_gene,abundance,j_gene,v_gene,CDR3nt,CDR3aa
.,.,TRBJ2-6,TRBV19,TGTGCCAGTAGCCAGAGCTCTGGGGCCAACGTCCTGACTTTC,CASSQSSGANVLTF
.,.,TRBJ2-7,TRBV28,TGTGCCAGCAGTTCGGCCCCCGGCGGGGGCTTCACCGAGCAGTACTTC,CASSSAPGGGFTEQYF
TRBD2,.,TRBJ2-1,TRBV12-5,TGTGCTAGTGGCGGGACTAGCGGGAGTAAGGGTGAGCAGTTCTTC,CASGGTSGSKGEQFF
TRBD2,.,TRBJ2-7,TRBV14,TGTGCCAGCAGCCATCCAGCGGGAGGGATCTACGAGCAGTACTTC,CASSHPAGGIYEQYF
TRBD1,.,TRBJ2-7,TRBV7-2,TGTGCCAGCAGCTTACTCGGGACAGGGGGGTACGAGCAGTACTTC,CASSLLGTGGYEQYF
.,.,TRBJ2-2,TRBV9,TGTGCCAGCAGCGTAGGGAGGGGAGGAACCGGGGAGCTGTTTTTT,CASSVGRGGTGELFF
.,.,TRBJ1-3,TRBV27,TGTGCCAGCAGTTTCGACAGGGGAAACACCATATATTTT,CASSFDRGNTIYF
.,.,TRBJ2-2,TRBV6-6,TGTGCCAGCGGGAGGACCGGGACGGACTCTTCCGGGGAGCTGTTTTTT,CASGRTGTDSSGELFF
TRBD1,.,TRBJ2-7,TRBV7-9,TGTGCCAGCAGCCCTAAGGACAGGGGTTTCGAGCAGTACTTC,CASSPKDRGFEQYF
.,.,TRBJ1-2,TRBV25-1,TGTGCCAGCCGAAAGAATACCGTGGGGGGAGACTACACCTTC,CASRKNTVGGDYTF
.,.,TRBJ2-1,TRBV27,TGTGCCAGCAGTTTATTGGGTCAGGGTCGGGACCCGGGGTCCTACAATGAGCAGTTCTTC,CASSLLGQGRDPGSYNEQFF
.,.,TRBJ2-3,TRBV28,TGTGCCAGCAGTTTTGACGAAGATCGCACAGATACGCAGTATTTT,CASSFDEDRTDTQYF
TRBD2,once,TRBJ2-3,TRBV4-3,TGCGCCAGCAGCCCAGGGACTAATCTGGGGGGTACAGATACGCAGTATTTT,CASSPGTNLGGTDTQYF
TRBD2,.,TRBJ2-1,TRBV7-6,TGTGCCAGCAGCCCAGAACTAGCGGAATCCTACAATGAGCAGTTCTTC,CASSPELAESYNEQFF
.,.,TRBJ1-2,TRBV6-5,TGTGCCAGCAGTTACTCCAGGCAAGGCTACACCTTC,CASSYSRQGYTF
.,.,TRBJ1-2,TRBV6-1,TGTGCCAGCAGTGAGACAGCCCATGGCTACACCTTC,CASSETAHGYTF
TRBD1,.,TRBJ1-2,TRBV10-3,TGTGCCATCACTGGGGACAGGGTATACTACACCTTC,CAITGDRVYYTF
TRBD1,.,TRBJ1-2,TRBV29-1,TGCAGCGTTGAAGACAGGGGGGACTATGGCTACACCTTC,CSVEDRGDYGYTF
TRBD1,.,TRBJ2-7,TRBV4-1,TGCGCCAGCAGCCAAGACTGGGGACAGGGTTTTTTCGAGCAGTACTTC,CASSQDWGQGFFEQYF
.,.,TRBJ2-5,TRBV13,TGTGCCAGCAGCTTCATGGTTCAGGCTGAAGGTGAGACCCAGTACTTC,CASSFMVQAEGETQYF
TRBD1,.,TRBJ1-2,TRBV6-5,TGTGCCAGCAGTTGCGGGACAGGGGGATATGGCTACACCTTC,CASSCGTGGYGYTF
.,.,TRBJ2-1,TRBV2,TGTGCCAGCAGCCCCTTGGACAATGAGCAGTTCTTC,CASSPLDNEQFF
.,few,TRBJ1-1,TRBV27,TGTGCCAGCAGCCGTACCGCGACTGAAGCTTTCTTT,CASSRTATEAFF
TRBD1,.,TRBJ1-2,TRBV11-2,TGTGCCAGCAGCTTAGGAGGGGGCCCGATCTATGGCTACACCTTC,CASSLGGGPIYGYTF
.,.,TRBJ1-4,TRBV7-9,TGTGCCAGCAGCCCACCGGTCGGTGAAAAACTGTTTTTT,CASSPPVGEKLFF
.,.,TRBJ2-1,TRBV5-5,TGTGCCAGCAGCTTGGATGGAGGGAATGAGCAGTTCTTC,CASSLDGGNEQFF
.,.,TRBJ2-7,TRBV2,TGTGCCAGCAGCGGACATGCCTACGAGCAGTACTTC,CASSGHAYEQYF
.,.,TRBJ2-1,TRBV9,TGTGCCAGCAGCGTTTTCGAGGGTAGCTACAATGAGCAGTTCTTC,CASSVFEGSYNEQFF
.,.,TRBJ2-7,TRBV4-1,TGCGCCAGCAGCCAATGGTCAGGCTACGAGCAGTACTTC,CASSQWSGYEQYF
.,.,TRBJ2-1,TRBV5-1,TGCGCCAGCAGCTTGGGGGCAGGTGAGCAGTTCTTC,CASSLGAGEQFF
.,.,TRBJ1-3,TRBV6-6,TGTGCCAGCAGTTACGGACAGCCGCACTCTGGAAACACCATATATTTT,CASSYGQPHSGNTIYF
.,.,TRBJ2-1,TRBV27,TGTGCCAGCAGTTTACTCCCCGCGGGGCCCTACTACAATGAGCAGTTCTTC,CASSLLPAGPYYNEQFF
.,few,TRBJ2-2,TRBV9,TGTGCCAGCAGCGTTTCGGGGAACGGGGAGCTGTTTTTT,CASSVSGNGELFF
.,.,TRBJ1-1,TRBV27,TGTGCCAGCAGTTTAGGCATGAACACTGAAGCTTTCTTT,CASSLGMNTEAFF
.,.,TRBJ2-1,TRBV28,TGTGCCAGCAGGCCCGATGGAGCCTACAATGAGCAGTTCTTC,CASRPDGAYNEQFF
.,.,TRBJ2-7,TRBV7-2,TGTGCCAGCAGCGTAAGGACGGGATACGCGGCCTGGGTCTACGAGCAGTACTTC,CASSVRTGYAAWVYEQYF
TRBD1,.,TRBJ1-2,TRBV6-1,TGTGCCAGCAGTGCCCAGGGGACAGAGGTAAACTATGGCTACACCTTC,CASSAQGTEVNYGYTF
.,.,TRBJ1-2,TRBV4-3,TGCGCCAGCAGCCAAGTTAGGGTTGGGGACAAGGGCTACACCTTC,CASSQVRVGDKGYTF
.,.,TRBJ1-2,TRBV5-1,TGCGCCAGCAGCTTGTATGTTGCCAGGGAGAAGGGTGGCTACACCTTC,CASSLYVAREKGGYTF
.,.,TRBJ2-5,TRBV7-9,TGTGCCAGCAGCCCAGGGGGGCGTGGGGAAGGAGAGACCCAGTACTTC,CASSPGGRGEGETQYF
.,once,TRBJ1-2,TRBV29-1,TGCAGCGTGGTTTTTTTGGGCAGCTCCAACTATGGCTACACCTTC,CSVVFLGSSNYGYTF
TRBD2,once,TRBJ2-1,TRBV19,TGTGCCAGTAGTATGAGACTAGCGGACCAAAGTTTCTTC,CASSMRLADQSFF
.,.,TRBJ2-7,TRBV5-4,TGTGCCAGCAGCTTGCATGATCTGGGGGCCTACGAGCAGTACTTC,CASSLHDLGAYEQYF
.,.,TRBJ2-5,TRBV7-9,TGTGCCAGCAGCCCTAGCGTCCGGGAGACCCAGTACTTC,CASSPSVRETQYF
.,.,TRBJ1-5,TRBV15,TGTGCCACCAGCAGGGGGAGTGGGGAAAGCAATCAGCCCCAGCATTTT,CATSRGSGESNQPQHF